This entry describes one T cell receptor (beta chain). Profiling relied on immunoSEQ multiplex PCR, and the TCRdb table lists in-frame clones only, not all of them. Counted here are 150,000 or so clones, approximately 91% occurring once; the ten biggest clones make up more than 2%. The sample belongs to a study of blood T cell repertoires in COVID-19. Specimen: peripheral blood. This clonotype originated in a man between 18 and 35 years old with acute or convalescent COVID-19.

The CDR3 DNA reads as TGTGCCTGGAGTATCCTTTTTGGCCGCGGGACCGCGACTAACTATGGCTACACCTTC. It codes for CAWSILFGRGTATNYGYTF. The genes are TRBV30 and TRBJ1-2; a weak D match, TRBD1 (5 bases). Trimming pared 2 bases from V and 0 bases from J, leaving 25 bases between. Germline V gives CDR1 GTSNPN, CDR2 SVGIG (reference sequence). The CDR3 contains 19 residues.